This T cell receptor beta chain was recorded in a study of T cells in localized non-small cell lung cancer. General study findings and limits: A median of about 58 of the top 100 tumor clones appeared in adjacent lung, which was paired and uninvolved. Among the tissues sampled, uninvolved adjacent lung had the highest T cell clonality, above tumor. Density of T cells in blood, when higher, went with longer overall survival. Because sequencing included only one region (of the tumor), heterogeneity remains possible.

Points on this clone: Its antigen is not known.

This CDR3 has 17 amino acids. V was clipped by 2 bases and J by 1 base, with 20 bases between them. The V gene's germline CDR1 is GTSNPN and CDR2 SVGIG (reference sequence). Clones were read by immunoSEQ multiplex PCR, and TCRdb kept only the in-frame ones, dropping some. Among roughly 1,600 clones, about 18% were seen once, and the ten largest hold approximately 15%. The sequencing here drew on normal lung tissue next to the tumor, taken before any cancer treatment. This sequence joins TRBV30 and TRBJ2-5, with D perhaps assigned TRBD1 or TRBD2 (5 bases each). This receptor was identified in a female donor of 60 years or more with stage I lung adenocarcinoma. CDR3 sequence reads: CAWSIFRGPLTQETQYF. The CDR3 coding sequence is TGTGCCTGGAGTATTTTTAGGGGACCCCTCACCCAAGAGACCCAGTACTTC.